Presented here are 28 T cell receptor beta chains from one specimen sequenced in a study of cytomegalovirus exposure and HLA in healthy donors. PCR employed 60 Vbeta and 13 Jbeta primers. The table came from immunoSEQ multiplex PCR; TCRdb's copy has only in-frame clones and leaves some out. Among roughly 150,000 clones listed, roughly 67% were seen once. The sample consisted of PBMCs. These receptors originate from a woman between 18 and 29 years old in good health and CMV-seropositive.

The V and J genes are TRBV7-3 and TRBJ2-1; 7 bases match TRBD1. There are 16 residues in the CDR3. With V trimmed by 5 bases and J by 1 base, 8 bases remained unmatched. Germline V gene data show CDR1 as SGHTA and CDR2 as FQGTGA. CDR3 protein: CASSRTGTESYNEQFF. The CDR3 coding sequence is TGTGCCAGCAGCCGAACCGGGACAGAATCCTACAATGAGCAGTTCTTC. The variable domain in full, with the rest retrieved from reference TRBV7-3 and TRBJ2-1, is GAGVSQTPSNKVTEKGKYVELRCDPISGHTALYWYRQSLGQGPEFLIYFQGTGAADDSGLPNDRFFAVRPEGSVSTLKIQRTERGDSAVYLCASSRTGTESYNEQFFGPGTRLTVL.

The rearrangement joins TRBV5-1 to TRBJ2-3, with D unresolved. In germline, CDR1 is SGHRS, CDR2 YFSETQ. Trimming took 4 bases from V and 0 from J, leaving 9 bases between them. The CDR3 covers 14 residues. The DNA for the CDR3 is TGCGCCAGCAGCCTATTACCTAGCACAGATACGCAGTATTTT. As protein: CASSLLPSTDTQYF. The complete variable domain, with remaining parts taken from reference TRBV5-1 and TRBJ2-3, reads KAGVTQTPRYLIKTRGQQVTLSCSPISGHRSVSWYQQTPGQGLQFLFEYFSETQRNKGNFPGRFSGRQFSNSRSEMNVSTLELGDSALYLCASSLLPSTDTQYFGPGTRLTVL.

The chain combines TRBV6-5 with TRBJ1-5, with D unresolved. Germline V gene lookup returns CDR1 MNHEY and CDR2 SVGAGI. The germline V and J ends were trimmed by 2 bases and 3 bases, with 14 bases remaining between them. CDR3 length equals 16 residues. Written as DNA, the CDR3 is TGTGCCAGCAGTTACGGGTCTCCAGCGGACAATCAGCCCCAGCATTTT. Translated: CASSYGSPADNQPQHF.

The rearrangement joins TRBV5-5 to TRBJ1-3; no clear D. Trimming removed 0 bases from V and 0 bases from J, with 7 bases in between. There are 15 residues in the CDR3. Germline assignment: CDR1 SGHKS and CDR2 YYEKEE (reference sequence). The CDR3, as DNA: TGTGCCAGCAGCTTGGGCGGATCCTCTGGAAACACCATATATTTT. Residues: CASSLGGSSGNTIYF. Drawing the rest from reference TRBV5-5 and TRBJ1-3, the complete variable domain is DAGVTQSPTHLIKTRGQQVTLRCSPISGHKSVSWYQQVLGQGPQFIFQYYEKEERGRGNFPDRFSARQFPNYSSELNVNALLLGDSALYLCASSLGGSSGNTIYFGEGSWLTVV.

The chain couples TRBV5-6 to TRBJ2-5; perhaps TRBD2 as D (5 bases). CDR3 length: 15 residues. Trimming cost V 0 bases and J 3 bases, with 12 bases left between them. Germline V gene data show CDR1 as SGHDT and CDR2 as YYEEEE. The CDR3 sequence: CASSLVVVEEETQYF. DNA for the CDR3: TGTGCCAGCAGCTTGGTAGTAGTGGAGGAAGAGACCCAGTACTTC.

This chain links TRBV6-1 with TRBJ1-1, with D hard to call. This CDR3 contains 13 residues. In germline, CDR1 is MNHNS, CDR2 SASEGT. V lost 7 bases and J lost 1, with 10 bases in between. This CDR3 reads CASTALGNTEAFF. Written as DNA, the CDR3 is TGTGCCAGCACTGCGCTAGGGAACACTGAAGCTTTCTTT.

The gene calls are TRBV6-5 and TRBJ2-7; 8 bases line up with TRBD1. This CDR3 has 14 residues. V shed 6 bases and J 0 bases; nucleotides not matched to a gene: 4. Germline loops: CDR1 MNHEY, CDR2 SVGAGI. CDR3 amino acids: CASRRDRSSYEQYF. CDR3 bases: TGTGCCAGCAGGAGGGACAGGAGCTCCTACGAGCAGTACTTC.

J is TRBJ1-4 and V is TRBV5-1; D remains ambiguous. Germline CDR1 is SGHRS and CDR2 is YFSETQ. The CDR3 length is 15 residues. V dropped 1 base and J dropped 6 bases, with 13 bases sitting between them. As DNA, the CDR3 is TGCGCCAGCAGCTTGACCGACGCGGTGGATGAAAAACTGTTTTTT. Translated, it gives CASSLTDAVDEKLFF.

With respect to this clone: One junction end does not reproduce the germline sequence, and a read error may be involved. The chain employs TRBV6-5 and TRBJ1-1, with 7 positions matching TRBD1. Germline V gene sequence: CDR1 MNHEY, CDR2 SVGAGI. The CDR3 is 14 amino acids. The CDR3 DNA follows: TGTGCCAGCAGTAACGGACAGACGAAGGGGGCGGGAATCTTT. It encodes CASSNGQTKGAGIF.

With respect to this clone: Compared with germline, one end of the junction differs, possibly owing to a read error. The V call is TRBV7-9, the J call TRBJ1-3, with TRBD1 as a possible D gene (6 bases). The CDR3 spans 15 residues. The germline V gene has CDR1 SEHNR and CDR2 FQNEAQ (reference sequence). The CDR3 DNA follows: TGTGCCAGCAGCTTCCTGGGGGCGTCAGGAAACATCATATATTTT. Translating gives CASSFLGASGNIIYF.

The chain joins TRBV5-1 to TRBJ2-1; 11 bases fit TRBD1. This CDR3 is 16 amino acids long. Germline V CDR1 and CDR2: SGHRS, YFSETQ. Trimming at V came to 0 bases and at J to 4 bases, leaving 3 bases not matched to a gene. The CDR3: CASSLEGQGVYNEQFF. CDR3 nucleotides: TGCGCCAGCAGCTTGGAGGGACAGGGGGTTTACAATGAGCAGTTCTTC.

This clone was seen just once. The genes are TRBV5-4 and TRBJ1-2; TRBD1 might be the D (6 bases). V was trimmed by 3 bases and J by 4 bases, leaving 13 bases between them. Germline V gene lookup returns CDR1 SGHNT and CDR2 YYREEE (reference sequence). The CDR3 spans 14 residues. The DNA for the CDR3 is TGTGCCAGCAGCTCGACAGGATTAGTCTATGGCTACACCTTC. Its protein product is CASSSTGLVYGYTF. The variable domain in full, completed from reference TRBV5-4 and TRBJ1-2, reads ETGVTQSPTHLIKTRGQQVTLRCSSQSGHNTVSWYQQALGQGPQFIFQYYREEENGRGNFPPRFSGLQFPNYSSELNVNALELDDSALYLCASSSTGLVYGYTFGSGTRLTVV.

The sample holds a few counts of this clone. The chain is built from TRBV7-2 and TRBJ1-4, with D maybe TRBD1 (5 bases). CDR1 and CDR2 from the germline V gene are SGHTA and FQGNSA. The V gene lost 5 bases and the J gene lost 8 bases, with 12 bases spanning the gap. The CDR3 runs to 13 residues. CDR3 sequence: CASSQGRGEKLFF. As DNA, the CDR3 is TGTGCCAGCAGCCAAGGGCGGGGGGAAAAACTGTTTTTT.

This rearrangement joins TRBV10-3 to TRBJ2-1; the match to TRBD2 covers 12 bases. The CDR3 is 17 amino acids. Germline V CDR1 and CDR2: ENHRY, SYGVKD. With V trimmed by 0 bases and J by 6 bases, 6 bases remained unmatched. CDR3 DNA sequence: TGTGCCATCAGTGAGTCGGCGTCTAGCGGGGGGGTCAATGAGCAGTTCTTC. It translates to CAISESASSGGVNEQFF.

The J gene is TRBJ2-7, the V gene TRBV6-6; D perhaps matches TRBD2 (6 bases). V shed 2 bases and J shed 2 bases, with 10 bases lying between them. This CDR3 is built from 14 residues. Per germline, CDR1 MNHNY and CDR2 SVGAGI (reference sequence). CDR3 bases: TGTGCCAGCAGTTACCTGGCGGGGACCTACGAGCAGTACTTC. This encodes CASSYLAGTYEQYF.

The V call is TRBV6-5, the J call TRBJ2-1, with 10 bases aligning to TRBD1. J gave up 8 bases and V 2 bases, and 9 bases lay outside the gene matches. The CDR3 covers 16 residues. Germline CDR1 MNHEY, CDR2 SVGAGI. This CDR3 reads CASSYPRDRGSYEQFF. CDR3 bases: TGTGCCAGCAGTTACCCCCGGGACAGGGGTTCATATGAGCAGTTCTTC.

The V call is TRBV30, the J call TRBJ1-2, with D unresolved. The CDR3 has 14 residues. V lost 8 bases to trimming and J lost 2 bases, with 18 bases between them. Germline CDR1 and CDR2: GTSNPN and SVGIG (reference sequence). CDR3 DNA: TGTGCCCAAACACCCCCGGACTCCAACTATGGCTACACCTTC. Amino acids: CAQTPPDSNYGYTF.

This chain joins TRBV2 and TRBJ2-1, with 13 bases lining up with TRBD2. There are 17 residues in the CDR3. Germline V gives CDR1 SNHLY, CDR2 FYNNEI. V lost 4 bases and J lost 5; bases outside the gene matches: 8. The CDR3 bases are TGTGCCAGCAGTGCCAGACTAGCGGGGGGCCGAGACAATGAGCAGTTCTTC. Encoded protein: CASSARLAGGRDNEQFF.

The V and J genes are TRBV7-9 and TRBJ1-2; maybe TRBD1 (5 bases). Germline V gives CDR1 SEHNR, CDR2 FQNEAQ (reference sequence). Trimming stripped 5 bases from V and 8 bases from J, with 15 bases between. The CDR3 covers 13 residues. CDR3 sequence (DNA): TGTGCCAGCAGCCCCGACAGTCCGCGCGGCTACACCTTC. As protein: CASSPDSPRGYTF. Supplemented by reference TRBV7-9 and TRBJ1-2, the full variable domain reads DTGVSQNPRHKITKRGQNVTFRCDPISEHNRLYWYRQTLGQGPEFLTYFQNEAQLEKSRLLSDRFSAERPKGSFSTLEIQRTEQGDSAMYLCASSPDSPRGYTFGSGTRLTVV.

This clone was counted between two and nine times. DNA of the CDR3: TGTGCCTGGAGTACAGGACAGGGCACAGATACGCAGTATTTT. Protein product: CAWSTGQGTDTQYF. The chain recombines TRBV30 with TRBJ2-3, with 7 bases lining up with TRBD1. The trim removed 2 bases at V and 1 base at J, leaving 3 bases unmatched. CDR3 length: 14 amino acids. The germline CDR1 and CDR2 sequences are GTSNPN and SVGIG (reference sequence).

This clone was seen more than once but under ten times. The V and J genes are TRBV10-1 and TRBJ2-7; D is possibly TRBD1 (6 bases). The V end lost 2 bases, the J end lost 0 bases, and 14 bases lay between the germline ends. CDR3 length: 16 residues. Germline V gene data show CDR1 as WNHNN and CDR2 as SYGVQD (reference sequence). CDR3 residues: CASSEAWGPLSYEQYF. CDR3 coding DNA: TGCGCCAGCAGTGAGGCGTGGGGGCCACTCTCCTACGAGCAGTACTTC.

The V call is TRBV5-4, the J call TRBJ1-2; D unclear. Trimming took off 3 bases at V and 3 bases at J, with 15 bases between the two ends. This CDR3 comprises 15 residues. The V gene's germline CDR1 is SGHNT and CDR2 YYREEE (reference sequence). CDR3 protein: CASSSVEVGYYGYTF. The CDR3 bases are TGTGCCAGCAGCTCAGTCGAGGTCGGATACTATGGCTACACCTTC.

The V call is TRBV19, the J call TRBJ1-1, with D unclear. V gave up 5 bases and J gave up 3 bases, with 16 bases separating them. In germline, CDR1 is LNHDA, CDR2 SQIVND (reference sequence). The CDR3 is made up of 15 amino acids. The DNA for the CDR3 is TGTGCCAGTAGTCTTTGGGCCTTTTCGGACACTGAAGCTTTCTTT. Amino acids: CASSLWAFSDTEAFF.

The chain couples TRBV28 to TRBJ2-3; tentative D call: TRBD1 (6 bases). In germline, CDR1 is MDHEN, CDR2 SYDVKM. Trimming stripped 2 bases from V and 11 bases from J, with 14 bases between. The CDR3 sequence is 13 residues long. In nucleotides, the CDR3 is TGTGCCAGCAGTTTAGAGTCCCGGGACATGCAGTATTTT. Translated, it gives CASSLESRDMQYF.

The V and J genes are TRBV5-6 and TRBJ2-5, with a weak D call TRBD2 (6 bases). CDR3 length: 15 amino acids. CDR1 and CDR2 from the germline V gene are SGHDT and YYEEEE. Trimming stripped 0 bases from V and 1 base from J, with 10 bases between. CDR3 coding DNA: TGTGCCAGCAGCTTGGTCCGGGACTTCCAAGAGACCCAGTACTTC. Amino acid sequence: CASSLVRDFQETQYF.

The CDR3 protein is CASSLSSGQGYNSPLHF. Written as DNA, the CDR3 is TGTGCCAGCAGTTTATCTTCGGGACAGGGCTATAATTCACCCCTCCACTTT. J is TRBJ1-6 and V is TRBV27, with 9 nucleotides matching TRBD1. With 0 bases clipped from V and 3 bases from J, the junction kept 3 bases outside the gene matches. The CDR3 loop spans 17 amino acids. Per germline, CDR1 MNHEY and CDR2 SMNVEV (reference sequence).

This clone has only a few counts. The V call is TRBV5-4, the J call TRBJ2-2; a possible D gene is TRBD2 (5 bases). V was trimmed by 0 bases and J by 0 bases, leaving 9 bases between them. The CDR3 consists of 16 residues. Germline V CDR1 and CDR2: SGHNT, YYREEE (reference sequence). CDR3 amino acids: CASSLGGLTNTGELFF. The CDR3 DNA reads TGTGCCAGCAGCTTGGGAGGGCTGACGAACACCGGGGAGCTGTTTTTT.

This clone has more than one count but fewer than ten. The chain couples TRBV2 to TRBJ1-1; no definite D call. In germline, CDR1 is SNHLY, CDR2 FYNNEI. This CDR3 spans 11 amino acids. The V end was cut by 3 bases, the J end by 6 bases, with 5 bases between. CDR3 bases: TGTGCCAGCAGTGAGGGCCCTGAAGCTTTCTTT. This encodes CASSEGPEAFF.